This T cell receptor beta chain appears in the sequencing data of a study of cytomegalovirus exposure and HLA in healthy donors (dated by TCRdb to about 2017). Concerning the study at large: An earlier analysis of roughly 570 of the donors reported 250 to 350 Gb of sequence data and 117 million unique TCR beta sequences obtained from about 179 million T cells. Genome-wide SNP genotypes for about 65% of the 666 donors were used in a later genetic analysis, which treated that subset as a discovery cohort. To study patterns of TCR occurrence, a later analysis re-analyzed previously published TCR beta repertoires from just over 650 donors and added high-resolution HLA genotyping. Both class I and class II loci were covered by HLA typing, at four-digit resolution. Of the approximately 370 genotyped donors, approximately 80% were placed in the genetic ancestry cluster associated with self-reported Caucasian donors. Alongside the repertoire data, information on donor age, sex, ethnicity and CMV serostatus was compiled. The study was designed to test whether signatures of past pathogen exposure could be identified by cataloging public T cell receptors. The study used immunosequencing to profile the T cell repertoires of some 600 subjects and linked those repertoires to cytomegalovirus serostatus. To predict cytomegalovirus infection status, the study brought together high-throughput TCR immunosequencing, statistical association of individual TCRs with disease status, and machine learning. A separate validation cohort of 90 to 150 different subjects was used in addition to the roughly 720-subject first cohort. An early release covering roughly 640 HLA-typed donors comprised about 290 gigabases of sequencing data and tens of millions of unique TCR sequences. To decide whether each TCR beta V gene segment behaved as functional or pseudogenic, an earlier analysis of approximately 590 of the donors relied on high-throughput TCR beta sequencing. The later analysis used no new phenotypic data to find candidate immune exposures, relying instead on TCR beta sequences and their occurrence across donors. Because of strong linkage in the cohort, four to six DR-DQ haplotypes were treated as single units for association and clustering. Across 398 genotyped donors of the cohort, an average of roughly 250,000 unique TCR beta nucleotide sequences per donor were sequenced, and around 19% of those sequences were non-productive. The number of typed donors differed by locus: roughly 620-640 for A, B, C, DRB1 and DQB1; 500 to 550 for DQA1; some 610 for DPA1; and around 490 for DPB1. All discovery cohort repertoires had been generated using a single sequencing platform.

The protocol used for the library was the immunoSEQ multiplex PCR assay. For the multiplex PCR, a mixture combining 60 forward primers for TCR Vbeta segments and 13 reverse primers for TCR Jbeta segments was used. The CDR3 region of rearranged TCR beta genes was amplified from genomic DNA with a multiplex PCR assay. The amplified TCR beta libraries were sequenced on the Illumina HiSeq System as 87-base-pair reads. The authors' pipeline ran thus. Across the 500 to 850 repertoires, a later analysis counted tens of millions of unique TCR beta chains, approximately 12 million of which were shared by at least two donors. Raw reads were error-corrected and collapsed into unique sequences with a nearest-neighbor algorithm that merged closely related sequences to remove PCR and sequencing errors. Alignment of CDR3 sequences to IMGT reference sequences was used to assign V, D and J gene segments. Each retained sequence needed at least a six-nucleotide match to both a V gene segment and a J gene segment. A rearrangement counted as productive if the CDR3 had no stop codons and remained in frame with V and J, and every other rearrangement counted as non-productive. Following IMGT convention, CDR3 was defined as the stretch from the second conserved V-encoded cysteine to the conserved J-encoded phenylalanine. The earlier analysis of some 580 of the donors excluded any sequence lacking an unambiguous match to a single V gene segment. An earlier analysis of a few hundred of the donors classified V segments as functional when productive rearrangements were above 56.7% and as segregating when the standard deviation between donors was above 5%. To diagnose cytomegalovirus status from the catalog of TCR beta chain sequences, a statistical classification framework was built. V and J gene assignment, in a later analysis, came from comparing TCR nucleotide sequences with IMGT/GENE-DB human TR gene sequences. In a later analysis, CDR3 sequences and most-parsimonious VDJ recombination scenarios were assigned using the TCRdist pipeline. A later analysis defined each TCR beta chain by its CDR3 amino acid sequence plus V-gene family, and excluded reads lacking a unique V-gene family. A later analysis removed 550 to 700 highly shared, low-generation-probability nucleotide sequences to deal with suspected cross-contamination and a sequencing artifact. For each public chain, a later analysis derived a clonal expansion index from normalized ranks of inferred template counts within each repertoire. In a later analysis, generation probabilities were computed using a VDJ recombination model fitted to out-of-frame rearrangements, and the results were checked against IGoR. In a later analysis, hypergeometric tests were used to score TCR-TCR, TCR-HLA and TCR-CMV co-occurrence, with a repertoire-size bias correction applied to TCR pairs. In a later analysis, false discovery rates were estimated by permuting HLA or CMV assignments 20 times. In a later analysis, co-occurring TCRs were grouped using DBSCAN, with TCRdist sequence similarity added in when clustering inside HLA-allele-positive subsets. Repertoires with fewer than 30,000 or more than 120,000 public chains were left out of co-occurrence clustering, as were four to six repertoires with anomalous nucleotide sharing. TCRdb holds this immuneACCESS table with in-frame rearrangements only. Some clones are missing; in checked studies, unresolved V genes explain under half, and the rest has no known cause. V, J and clone size are those of that table, while D and trimming were read from the DNA. The sample table records 130,000 or so clones; around four fifths of these occur just once. The ten largest clones take up 1.5% of the sample.

The cohort consisted of 670 or so healthy bone marrow donors. At the time of sampling, all cohort members were nominally healthy, though unrecorded immune exposures were likely present. The donor was CMV seronegative and was included in the group of a few hundred seronegative cohort members. A peripheral blood sample was collected from each donor, and TCR beta sequencing was performed on peripheral blood mononuclear cells. Genomic DNA extraction from the blood cell samples was performed with the Qiagen DNeasy Blood Extraction Kit. Overall study outcomes, separate from this receptor: The study listed 164 TCR beta chains as associated with cytomegalovirus. The cohort was sequenced for TCR beta chains only, and without alpha or paired-chain data the features that could be detected were limited. Because some donors lacked HLA typing at each locus, the association tests relied only on the typed subset. A later analysis associated 17,000 or so TCR beta sequences with specific HLA alleles at a false discovery rate of 0.05. Because counts were too low, seventeen rarely observed V segments, including chromosome 9 orphons, were excluded from the earlier analysis of fewer than 650 of the donors. When HLA alleles, especially DR and DQ, strongly co-occurred, TCR associations were difficult to assign to individual alleles. In a later analysis, HLA-associated TCR beta chains showed more clonal expansion and lower generation probabilities than non-associated chains that were equally common. In vitro tests confirmed that a few of the cytomegalovirus-associated TCR beta chains recognize cytomegalovirus antigens. A further reported finding was that TCR beta sequences accurately predicted the HLA-A and HLA-B alleles for most subjects in the first cohort. CMV serostatus was the only immune exposure information available for the cohort. Linkage disequilibrium might explain the correlated functional status among segregating V segments, but an unknown experimental factor could not be excluded. According to a later analysis, TCR association rates differed among HLA loci, with DRB1 alleles showing the most associated TCRs and HLA-C alleles showing the fewest. A later analysis found that most CMV-associated TCR beta chains appeared HLA-restricted, with HLA associations seemingly driven largely by CMV exposure. Some IMGT-functional V segments, including TRBV6-2 and TRBV6-3, could not be distinguished by the 87-base-pair reads and were therefore excluded. Sequencing depth was assumed to be roughly uniform across donors in the presence/absence analyses, though that assumption may not hold. According to the authors, the approach could potentially be generalized to other disease states and immunological phenotypes. The classifier was reported to diagnose cytomegalovirus status with high specificity and sensitivity in both the original and validation cohorts. An earlier analysis of some 560 of the donors showed that most TCR beta V segments appeared in productive rearrangements either about 90% or about 30% of the time, which broadly matched IMGT annotations. According to a later analysis, parvovirus B19, influenza, CMV and Epstein-Barr virus appeared linked to several top co-occurrence clusters. A group of highly shared sequence variants was considered likely to be a technical artifact of the sequencing pipeline. An association between a missense DCLRE1C variant and V-gene and J-gene trimming of TCR beta chains was found in a later genetic analysis and replicated in an independent cohort. In a later genetic analysis, fewer N-insertions in productive TCRs were reported among donors in an Asian-associated ancestry cluster than the approximately 670-donor mean. Across donors, most TCR sequences were observed very rarely, whereas some public TCRs were present in many individuals.

Comment on this clone: Its antigen is unknown. No much larger clone exists at a distance of one base, and base qualities are not known.

The cysteine opens and the phenylalanine closes a CDR3 of 19 amino acids. Left in the record is the CDR3 DNA by itself, 57 bases read in frame from the first base. The chain is assembled from TRBV21-1 and TRBJ2-3; TRBD1, as called in the table, went unchecked against the DNA. TRBV21-1 is assigned pseudogene status. The clonotype was recovered from a man aged 40-55 years in good health and CMV-seronegative. The sample taken for sequencing was PBMCs. The CDR3 protein: CASSKALPGPRGGTDTQYF. The DNA sequence reads TGTGCCAGCAGCAAAGCTCTCCCGGGACCCAGGGGGGGCACAGATACGCAGTATTTT.